The clone carrying this T cell receptor beta chain was counted a few times. This entry is derived from a study of T cells of healthy individuals. V was shortened by 7 bases and J by 6 bases, with 16 bases between the two germline ends. This CDR3 is built from 12 residues. Germline CDR1 and CDR2: SQVTM and ANQGSEA. One entry per CDR3 protein results from TCRdb running MiXCR on the 5' RACE reads. The table lists about 41,000 distinct CDR3 sequences, 4.5% of them singletons, with about 9% in the top ten. The clonotype comes from a human donor in good health. J is TRBJ2-7 and V is TRBV29-1; D is tentatively TRBD1 or TRBD2 (5 bases each). The CDR3 loop reads CSATPGGSEQYF. For the CDR3, the DNA is TGCAGCGCCACCCCTGGGGGTAGCGAGCAGTACTTC.